One and the same sample provided the 6 T cell receptor beta chains below, sequenced in a study of blood T cell repertoires in COVID-19. Sequencing was performed with immunoSEQ multiplex PCR; in TCRdb, only in-frame clones are kept and a portion is missing. The sample contains 200,000 to 250,000 clones, 89% of which appear only once. Sequenced material: peripheral blood. These receptors were taken from a man between 60 and 75 years old who had recovered from COVID-19.

The chain couples TRBV27 to TRBJ1-4; D possibly corresponds to TRBD1 (5 bases). The V gene's germline CDR1 is MNHEY and CDR2 SMNVEV (reference sequence). V dropped 8 bases and J dropped 4 bases, with 14 bases sitting between them. CDR3 length: 14 amino acids. Here the CDR3 reads CASGRGGYNEKLFF. The CDR3 bases are TGTGCCAGCGGGCGGGGGGGTTATAATGAAAAACTGTTTTTT. The full variable domain, its missing parts supplied by reference TRBV27 and TRBJ1-4, is EAQVTQNPRYLITVTGKKLTVTCSQNMNHEYMSWYRQDPGLGLRQIYYSMNVEVTDKGDVPEGYKVSRKEKRNFPLILESPSPNQTSLYFCASGRGGYNEKLFFGSGTQLSVL.

The V gene is TRBV2, the J gene TRBJ1-6; 9 bases agree with TRBD1. Germline V CDR1 and CDR2: SNHLY, FYNNEI. The CDR3 has 12 amino acids. Trimming at V came to 8 bases and at J to 9 bases, leaving 2 bases not matched to a gene. Here the CDR3 DNA reads TGTGCCAGCGGACAGGGGATTTCACCCCTCCACTTT. The encoded protein is CASGQGISPLHF.

The chain's CDR3 is CASSQGNAGGFGYGYTF. CDR3 nucleotides: TGCGCCAGCAGCCAAGGTAACGCAGGGGGTTTCGGCTATGGCTACACCTTC. The gene calls are TRBV4-1 and TRBJ1-2; 7 nucleotides match TRBD1. J gave up 4 bases and V 1 base, and 12 bases lay outside the gene matches. The CDR3 loop spans 17 amino acids. Germline V gene lookup returns CDR1 MGHRA and CDR2 YSYEKL.

This rearrangement joins TRBV4-3 to TRBJ2-1, with 11 bases aligning to TRBD2. V lost 5 bases and J lost 7; bases outside the gene matches: 7. The CDR3 runs to 15 residues. Germline assignment: CDR1 LGHNA and CDR2 YSLEER. The CDR3, as DNA: TGCGCCAGCAGCTCCGGACTAGCGGGTGTGAATGAGCAGTTCTTC. Translation gives CASSSGLAGVNEQFF.

The chain combines TRBV28 with TRBJ2-1; TRBD2 aligns across 12 bases. The CDR3 covers 17 residues. Germline trimming cut 2 bases from V and 7 bases from J; bases unmatched to any gene: 9. In germline, CDR1 is MDHEN, CDR2 SYDVKM. This CDR3 is CASSLGVQTSGGNEQFF. The CDR3 nucleotides are TGTGCCAGCAGTTTAGGCGTTCAGACTAGCGGGGGAAATGAGCAGTTCTTC.

This chain joins TRBV9 and TRBJ2-3; D possibly corresponds to TRBD2 (6 bases). The germline gives CDR1 SGDLS, CDR2 YYNGEE. The CDR3 totals 15 residues. The germline V and J ends were trimmed by 2 bases and 0 bases, with 10 bases remaining between them. The CDR3 loop is CASSVSGRSTDTQYF. In DNA, the CDR3 is TGTGCCAGCAGCGTCTCCGGGAGAAGCACAGATACGCAGTATTTT.